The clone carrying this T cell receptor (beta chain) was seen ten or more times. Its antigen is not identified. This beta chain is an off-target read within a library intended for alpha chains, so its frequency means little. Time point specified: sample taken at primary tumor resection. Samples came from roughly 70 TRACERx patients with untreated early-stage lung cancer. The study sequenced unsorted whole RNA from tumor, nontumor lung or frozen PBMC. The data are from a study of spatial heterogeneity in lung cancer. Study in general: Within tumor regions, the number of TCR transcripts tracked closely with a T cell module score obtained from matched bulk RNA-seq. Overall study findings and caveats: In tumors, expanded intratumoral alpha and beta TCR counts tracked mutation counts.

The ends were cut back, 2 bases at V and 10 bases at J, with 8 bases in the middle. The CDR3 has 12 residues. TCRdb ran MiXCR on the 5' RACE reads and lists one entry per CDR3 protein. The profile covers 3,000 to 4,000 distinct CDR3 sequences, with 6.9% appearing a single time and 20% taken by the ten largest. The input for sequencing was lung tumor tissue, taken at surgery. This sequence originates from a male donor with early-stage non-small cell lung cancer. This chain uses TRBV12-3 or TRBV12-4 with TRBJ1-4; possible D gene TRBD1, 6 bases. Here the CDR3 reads CASSLQGRKLFF. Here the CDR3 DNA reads TGTGCCAGCAGTTTACAGGGGAGAAAACTGTTTTTT.